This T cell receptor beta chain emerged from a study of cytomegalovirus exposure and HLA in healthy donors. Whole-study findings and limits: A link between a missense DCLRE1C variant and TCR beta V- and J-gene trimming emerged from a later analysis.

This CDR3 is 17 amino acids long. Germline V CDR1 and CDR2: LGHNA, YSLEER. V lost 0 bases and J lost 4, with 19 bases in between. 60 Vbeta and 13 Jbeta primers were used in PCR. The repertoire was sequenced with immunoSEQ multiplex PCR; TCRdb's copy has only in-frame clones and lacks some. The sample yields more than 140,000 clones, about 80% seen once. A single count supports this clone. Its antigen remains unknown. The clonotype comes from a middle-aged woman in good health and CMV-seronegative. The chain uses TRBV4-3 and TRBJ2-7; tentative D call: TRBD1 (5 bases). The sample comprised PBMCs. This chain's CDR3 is CASSQESWYRPIYEQYF. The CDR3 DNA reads TGCGCCAGCAGCCAAGAAAGCTGGTACAGGCCTATATACGAGCAGTACTTC.